The clone carrying this TCR beta chain was recorded many times. In TCRdb, the 5' RACE reads were re-called with MiXCR into one record per CDR3 protein. Of about 54,000 distinct CDR3 sequences listed, roughly 17% are singletons. The sequencing input was naive CD4+ T cells sorted from blood. Subset of the sample: naive CD4+ T cells, CD4+CD45RA+CD25-. The receptor was derived from a female donor with breast cancer.

The CDR3 nucleotides read TGCGCCAGCAGCCCGGCTATACAGGGGGCTGATGAGCAGTTCTTC. Translation gives CASSPAIQGADEQFF. This chain joins TRBV5-1 and TRBJ2-1; 9 bases fit TRBD1. The CDR3 is 15 residues long. V was pared by 4 bases and J by 8 bases, with 10 bases of the junction left unmatched. From germline, CDR1 is SGHRS and CDR2 YFSETQ.